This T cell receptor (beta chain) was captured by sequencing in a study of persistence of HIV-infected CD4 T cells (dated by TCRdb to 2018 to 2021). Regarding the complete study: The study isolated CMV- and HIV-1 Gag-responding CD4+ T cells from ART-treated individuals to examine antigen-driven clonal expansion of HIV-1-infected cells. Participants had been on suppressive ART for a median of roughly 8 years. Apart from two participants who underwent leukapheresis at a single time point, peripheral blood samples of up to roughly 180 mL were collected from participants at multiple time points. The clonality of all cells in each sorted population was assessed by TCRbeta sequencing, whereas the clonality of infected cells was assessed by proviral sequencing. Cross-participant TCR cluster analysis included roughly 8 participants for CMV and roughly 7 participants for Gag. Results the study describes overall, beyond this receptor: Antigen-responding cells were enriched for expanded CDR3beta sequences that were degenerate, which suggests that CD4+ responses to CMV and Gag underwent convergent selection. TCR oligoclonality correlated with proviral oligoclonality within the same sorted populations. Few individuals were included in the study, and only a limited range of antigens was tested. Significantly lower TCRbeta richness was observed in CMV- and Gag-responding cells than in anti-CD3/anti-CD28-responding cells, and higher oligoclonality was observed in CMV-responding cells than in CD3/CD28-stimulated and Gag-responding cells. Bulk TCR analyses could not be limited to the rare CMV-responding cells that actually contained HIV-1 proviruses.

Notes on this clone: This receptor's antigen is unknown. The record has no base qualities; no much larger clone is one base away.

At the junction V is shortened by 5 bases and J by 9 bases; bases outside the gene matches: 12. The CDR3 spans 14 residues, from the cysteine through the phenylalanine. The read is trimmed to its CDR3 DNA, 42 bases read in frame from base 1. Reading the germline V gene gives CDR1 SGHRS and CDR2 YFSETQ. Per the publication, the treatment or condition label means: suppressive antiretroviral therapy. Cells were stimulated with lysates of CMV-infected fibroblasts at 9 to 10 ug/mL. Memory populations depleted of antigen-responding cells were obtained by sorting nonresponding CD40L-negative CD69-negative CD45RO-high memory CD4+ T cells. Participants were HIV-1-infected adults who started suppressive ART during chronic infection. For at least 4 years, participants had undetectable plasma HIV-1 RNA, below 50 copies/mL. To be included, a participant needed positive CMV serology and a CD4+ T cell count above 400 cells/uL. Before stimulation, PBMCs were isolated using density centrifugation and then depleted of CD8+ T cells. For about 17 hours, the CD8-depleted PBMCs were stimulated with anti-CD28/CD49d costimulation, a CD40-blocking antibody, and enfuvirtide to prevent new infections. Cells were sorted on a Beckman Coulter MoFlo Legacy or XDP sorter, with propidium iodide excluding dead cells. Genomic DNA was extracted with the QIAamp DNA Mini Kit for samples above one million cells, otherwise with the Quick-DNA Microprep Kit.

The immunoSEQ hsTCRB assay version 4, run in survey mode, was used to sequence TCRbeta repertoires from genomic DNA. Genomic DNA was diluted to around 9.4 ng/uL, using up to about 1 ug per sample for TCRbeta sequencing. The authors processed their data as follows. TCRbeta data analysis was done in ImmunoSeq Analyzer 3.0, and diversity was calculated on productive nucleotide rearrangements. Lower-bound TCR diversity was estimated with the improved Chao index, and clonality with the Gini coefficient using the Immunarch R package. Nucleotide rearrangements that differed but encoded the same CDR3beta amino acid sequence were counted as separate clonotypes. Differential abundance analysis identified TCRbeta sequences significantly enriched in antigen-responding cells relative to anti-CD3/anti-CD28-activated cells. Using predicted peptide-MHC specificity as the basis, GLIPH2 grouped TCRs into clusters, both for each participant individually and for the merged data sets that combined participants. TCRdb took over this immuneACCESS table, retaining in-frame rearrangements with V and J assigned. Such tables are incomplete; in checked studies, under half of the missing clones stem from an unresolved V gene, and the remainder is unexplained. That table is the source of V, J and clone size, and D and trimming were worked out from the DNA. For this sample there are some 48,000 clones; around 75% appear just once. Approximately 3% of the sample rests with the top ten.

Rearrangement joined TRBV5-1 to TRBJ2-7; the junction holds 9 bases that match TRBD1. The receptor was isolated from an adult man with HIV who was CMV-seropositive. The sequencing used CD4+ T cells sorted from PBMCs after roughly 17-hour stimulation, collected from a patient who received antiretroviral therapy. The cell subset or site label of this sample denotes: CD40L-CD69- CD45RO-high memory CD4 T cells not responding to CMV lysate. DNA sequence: TGCGCCAGCAGTTCCGGGACAGGGCCTACGATGCAGTACTTC. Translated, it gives CASSSGTGPTMQYF.